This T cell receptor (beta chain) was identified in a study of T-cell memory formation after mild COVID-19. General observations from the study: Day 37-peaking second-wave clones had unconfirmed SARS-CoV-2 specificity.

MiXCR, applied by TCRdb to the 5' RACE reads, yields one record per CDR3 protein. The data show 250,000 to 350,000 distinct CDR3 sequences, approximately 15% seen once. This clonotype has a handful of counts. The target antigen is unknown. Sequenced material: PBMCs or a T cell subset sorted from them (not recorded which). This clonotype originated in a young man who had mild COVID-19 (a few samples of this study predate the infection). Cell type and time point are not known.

CDR3 bases: TGCGCCAGCAGCCACCAACAGGGGATAGACACCGGGGAGCTGTTTTTT. Protein sequence: CASSHQQGIDTGELFF. The chain links TRBV4-1 to TRBJ2-2; 7 bases fit TRBD1. The junction had 7 bases not matched to a gene; V was cut back by 3 bases and J by 3 bases. This CDR3 is 16 amino acids long. Germline V lookup: CDR1 MGHRA, CDR2 YSYEKL.